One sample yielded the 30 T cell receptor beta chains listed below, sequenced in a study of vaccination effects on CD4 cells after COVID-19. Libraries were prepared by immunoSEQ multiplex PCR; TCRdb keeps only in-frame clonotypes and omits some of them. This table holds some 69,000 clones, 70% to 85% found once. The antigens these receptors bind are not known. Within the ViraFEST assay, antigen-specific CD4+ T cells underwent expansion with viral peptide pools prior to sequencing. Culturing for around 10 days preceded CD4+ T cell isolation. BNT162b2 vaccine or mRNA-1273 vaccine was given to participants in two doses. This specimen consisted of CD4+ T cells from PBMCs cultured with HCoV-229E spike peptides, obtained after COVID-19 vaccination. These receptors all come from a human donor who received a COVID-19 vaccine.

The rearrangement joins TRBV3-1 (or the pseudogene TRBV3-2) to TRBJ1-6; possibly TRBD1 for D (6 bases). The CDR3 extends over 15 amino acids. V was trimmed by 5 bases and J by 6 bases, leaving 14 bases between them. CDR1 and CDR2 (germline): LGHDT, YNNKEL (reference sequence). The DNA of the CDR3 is TGTGCCAGCAGCGCGAGAGGGGGGAGTAATTCACCCCTCCACTTT. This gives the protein CASSARGGSNSPLHF.

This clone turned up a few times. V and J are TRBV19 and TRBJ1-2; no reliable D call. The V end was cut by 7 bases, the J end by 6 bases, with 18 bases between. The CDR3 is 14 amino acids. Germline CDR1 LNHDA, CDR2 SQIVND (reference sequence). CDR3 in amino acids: CASNQPSRGNGYTF. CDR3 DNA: TGTGCCAGTAACCAACCCTCCCGGGGTAATGGCTACACCTTC.

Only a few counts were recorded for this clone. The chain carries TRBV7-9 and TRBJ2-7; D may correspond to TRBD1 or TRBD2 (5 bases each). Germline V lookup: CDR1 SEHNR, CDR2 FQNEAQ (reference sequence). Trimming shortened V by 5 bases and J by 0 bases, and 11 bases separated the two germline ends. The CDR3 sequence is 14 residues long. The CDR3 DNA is TGTGCCAGCAGCCGTGGGGGTCGCTCCTACGAGCAGTACGTC. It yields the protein CASSRGGRSYEQYV.

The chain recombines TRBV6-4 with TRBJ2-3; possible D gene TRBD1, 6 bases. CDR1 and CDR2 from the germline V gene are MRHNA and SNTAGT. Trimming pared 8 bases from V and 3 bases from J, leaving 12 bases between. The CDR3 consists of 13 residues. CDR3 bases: TGTGCCAGCCGTCAACAGGGAACAGATACGCAGTATTTT. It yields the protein CASRQQGTDTQYF.

CDR3 amino acids: CASSPGQARTQYF. CDR3 in DNA: TGTGCCAGCAGCCCCGGACAGGCTAGGACCCAGTACTTC. The rearrangement uses TRBV5-6 and TRBJ2-5, with 7 positions matching TRBD1. Germline assignment: CDR1 SGHDT and CDR2 YYEEEE. The CDR3 length is 13 residues. V lost 4 bases, J lost 7 bases, and 7 bases stayed unmatched.

The CDR3 sequence: CASRDTGTGGEQYV. The CDR3 bases are TGTGCCAGCAGGGATACCGGGACAGGGGGCGAGCAGTACGTC. V is TRBV6-6 and J is TRBJ2-7; 11 bases agree with TRBD1. This CDR3 comprises 14 residues. Looked up from germline, CDR1 is MNHNY and CDR2 is SVGAGI (reference sequence). Trimming removed 6 bases from V and 6 bases from J; junction bases left unmatched: 7.

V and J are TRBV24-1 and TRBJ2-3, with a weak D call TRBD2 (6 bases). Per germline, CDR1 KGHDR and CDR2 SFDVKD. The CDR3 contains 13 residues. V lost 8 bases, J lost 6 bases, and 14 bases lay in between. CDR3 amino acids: CATMEGWTDTQYF. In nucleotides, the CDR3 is TGTGCCACCATGGAGGGGTGGACGGATACGCAGTATTTT.

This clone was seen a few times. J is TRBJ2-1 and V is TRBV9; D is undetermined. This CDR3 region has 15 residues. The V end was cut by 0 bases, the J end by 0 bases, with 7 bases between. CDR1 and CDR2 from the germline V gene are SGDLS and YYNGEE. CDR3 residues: CASSVAPSSYNEQFF. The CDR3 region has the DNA TGTGCCAGCAGCGTAGCCCCGAGCTCCTACAATGAGCAGTTCTTC.

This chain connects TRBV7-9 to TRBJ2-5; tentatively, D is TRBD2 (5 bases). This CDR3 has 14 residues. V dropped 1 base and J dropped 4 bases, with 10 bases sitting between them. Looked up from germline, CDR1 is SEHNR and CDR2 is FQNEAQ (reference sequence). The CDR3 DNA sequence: TGTGCCAGCAGCTTAGGTGGAGGAGGAGAGACCCAGTACTTC. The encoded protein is CASSLGGGGETQYF.

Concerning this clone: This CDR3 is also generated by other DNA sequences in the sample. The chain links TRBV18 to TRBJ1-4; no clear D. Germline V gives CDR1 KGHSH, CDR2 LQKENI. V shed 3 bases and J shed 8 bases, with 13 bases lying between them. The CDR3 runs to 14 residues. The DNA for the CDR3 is TGTGCCAGCTCACCGGGGTACACCCGAGAAAAACTGTTTTTT. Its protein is CASSPGYTREKLFF.

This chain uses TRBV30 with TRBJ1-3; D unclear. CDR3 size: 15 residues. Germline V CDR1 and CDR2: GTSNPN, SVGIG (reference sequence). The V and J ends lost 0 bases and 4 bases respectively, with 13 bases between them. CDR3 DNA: TGTGCCTGGAGTGTCGCACAGTATTGGGGAAACACCATATATTTT. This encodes CAWSVAQYWGNTIYF.

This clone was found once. CDR3 in DNA: TGTGCCACCAGTGACCCCGGACAGGGGGCCACAGATACGCAGTATTTT. Protein sequence: CATSDPGQGATDTQYF. The chain is built from TRBV24-1 and TRBJ2-3; 11 bases align to TRBD1. J was trimmed by 2 bases and V by 4 bases; bases with no gene match: 4. Germline values: CDR1 KGHDR, CDR2 SFDVKD. The CDR3 runs to 16 residues.

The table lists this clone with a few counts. CDR3 DNA sequence: TGTGCCAGCTCACCAACCACAGGGAGCGGCGAGCAGTACGTC. It specifies CASSPTTGSGEQYV. This chain joins TRBV18 and TRBJ2-7, with D maybe TRBD1 (6 bases). The CDR3 length is 14 residues. Trimming took off 2 bases at V and 6 bases at J, with 14 bases between the two ends. Looked up from germline, CDR1 is KGHSH and CDR2 is LQKENI.

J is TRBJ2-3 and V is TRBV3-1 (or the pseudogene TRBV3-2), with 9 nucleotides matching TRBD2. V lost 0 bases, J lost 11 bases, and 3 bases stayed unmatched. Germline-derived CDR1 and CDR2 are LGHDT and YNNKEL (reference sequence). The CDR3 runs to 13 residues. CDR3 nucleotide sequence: TGTGCCAGCAGCCAAGATTCAGCGGGGGGGCAGTATTTT. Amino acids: CASSQDSAGGQYF.

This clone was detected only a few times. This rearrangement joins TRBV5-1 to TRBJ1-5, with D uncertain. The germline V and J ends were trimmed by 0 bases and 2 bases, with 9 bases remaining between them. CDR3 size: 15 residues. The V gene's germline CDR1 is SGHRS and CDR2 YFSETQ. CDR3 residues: CASSLDGQGNQPQHF. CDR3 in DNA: TGCGCCAGCAGCTTGGACGGGCAGGGCAATCAGCCCCAGCATTTT.

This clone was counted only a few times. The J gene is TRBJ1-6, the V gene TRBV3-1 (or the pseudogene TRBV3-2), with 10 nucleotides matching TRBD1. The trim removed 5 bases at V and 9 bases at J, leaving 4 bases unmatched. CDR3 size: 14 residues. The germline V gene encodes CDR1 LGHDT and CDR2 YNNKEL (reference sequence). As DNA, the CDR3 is TGTGCCAGCAGCTTGGGACAGGGGAGTTCACCCCTCCACTTT. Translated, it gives CASSLGQGSSPLHF.

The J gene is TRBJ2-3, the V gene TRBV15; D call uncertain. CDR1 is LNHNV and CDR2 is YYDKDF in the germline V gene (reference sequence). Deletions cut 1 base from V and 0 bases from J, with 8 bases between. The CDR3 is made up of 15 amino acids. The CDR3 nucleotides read TGTGCCACCAGCAGAGGCGATTCTAGCACAGATACGCAGTATTTT. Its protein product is CATSRGDSSTDTQYF. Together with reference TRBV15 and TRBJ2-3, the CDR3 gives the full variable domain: DAMVIQNPRYQVTQFGKPVTLSCSQTLNHNVMYWYQQKSSQAPKLLFHYYDKDFNNEADTPDNFQSRRPNTSFCFLDIRSPGLGDTAMYLCATSRGDSSTDTQYFGPGTRLTVL.

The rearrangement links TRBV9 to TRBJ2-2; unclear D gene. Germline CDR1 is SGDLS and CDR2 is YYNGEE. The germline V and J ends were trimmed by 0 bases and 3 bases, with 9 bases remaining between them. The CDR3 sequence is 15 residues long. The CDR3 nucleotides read TGTGCCAGCAGCGTAGGTAGGGTGGACACCGGGGAGCTGTTTTTT. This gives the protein CASSVGRVDTGELFF. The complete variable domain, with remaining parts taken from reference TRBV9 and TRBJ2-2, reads DSGVTQTPKHLITATGQRVTLRCSPRSGDLSVYWYQQSLDQGLQFLIQYYNGEERAKGNILERFSAQQFPDLHSELNLSSLELGDSALYFCASSVGRVDTGELFFGEGSRLTVL.

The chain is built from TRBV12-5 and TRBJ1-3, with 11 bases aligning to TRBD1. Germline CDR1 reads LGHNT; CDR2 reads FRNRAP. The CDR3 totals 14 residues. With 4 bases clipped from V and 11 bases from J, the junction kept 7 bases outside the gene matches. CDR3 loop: CASGSGQGAPPIYF. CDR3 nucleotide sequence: TGTGCTAGTGGTTCCGGACAGGGGGCTCCCCCCATATATTTT.

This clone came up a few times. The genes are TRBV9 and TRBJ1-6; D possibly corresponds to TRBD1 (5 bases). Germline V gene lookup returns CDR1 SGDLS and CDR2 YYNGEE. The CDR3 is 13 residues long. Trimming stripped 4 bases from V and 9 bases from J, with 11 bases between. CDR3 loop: CASSTTDSSPLHF. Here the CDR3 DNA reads TGTGCCAGCAGCACTACCGACAGTTCACCCCTCCACTTT. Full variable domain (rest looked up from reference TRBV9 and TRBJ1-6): DSGVTQTPKHLITATGQRVTLRCSPRSGDLSVYWYQQSLDQGLQFLIQYYNGEERAKGNILERFSAQQFPDLHSELNLSSLELGDSALYFCASSTTDSSPLHFGNGTRLTVT.

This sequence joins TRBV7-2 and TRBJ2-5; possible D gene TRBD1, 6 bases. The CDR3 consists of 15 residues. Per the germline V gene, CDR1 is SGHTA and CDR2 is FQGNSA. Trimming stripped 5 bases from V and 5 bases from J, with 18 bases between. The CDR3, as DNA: TGTGCCAGCAGCCTCCAAACCACAGGGCGCGAGACCCAGTACTTC. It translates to CASSLQTTGRETQYF.

For the CDR3, the DNA is TGTGCCAGCAGCTTCCTCACCGGTAGACAGCAAGAGACCCAGTACTTC. Its protein is CASSFLTGRQQETQYF. The rearrangement joins TRBV11-2 to TRBJ2-5; maybe TRBD1 (5 bases). The CDR3 sequence is 16 residues long. Germline V gene data show CDR1 as SGHAT and CDR2 as FQNNGV. Trimming took 3 bases from V and 2 from J, leaving 16 bases between them.

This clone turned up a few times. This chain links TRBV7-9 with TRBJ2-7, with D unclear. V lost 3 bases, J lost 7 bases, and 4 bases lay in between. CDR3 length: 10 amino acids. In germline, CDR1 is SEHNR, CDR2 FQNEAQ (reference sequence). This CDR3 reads CASSLTEQYV. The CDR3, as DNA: TGTGCCAGCAGCTTGACAGAGCAGTACGTC.

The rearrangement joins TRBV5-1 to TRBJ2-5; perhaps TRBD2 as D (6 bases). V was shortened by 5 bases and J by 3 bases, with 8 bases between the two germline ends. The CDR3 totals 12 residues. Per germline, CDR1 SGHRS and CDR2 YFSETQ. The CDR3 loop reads CASRRLEETQYF. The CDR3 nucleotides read TGCGCCAGCAGAAGACTAGAAGAGACCCAGTACTTC.

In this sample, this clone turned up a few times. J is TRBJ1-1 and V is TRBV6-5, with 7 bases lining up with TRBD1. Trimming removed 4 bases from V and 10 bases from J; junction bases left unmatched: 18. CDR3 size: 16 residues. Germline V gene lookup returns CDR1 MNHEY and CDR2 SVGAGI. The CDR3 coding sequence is TGTGCCAGCAGTTCCGACCTGAACAGGGGCGACTTCGGAGCTTTCTTT. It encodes CASSSDLNRGDFGAFF.

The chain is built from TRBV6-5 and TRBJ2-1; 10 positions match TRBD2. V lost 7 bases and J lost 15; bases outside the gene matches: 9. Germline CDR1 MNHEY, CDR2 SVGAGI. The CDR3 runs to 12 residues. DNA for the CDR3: TGTGCCAGCATTGCTACTAGCGGGGTTGCGTTCTTC. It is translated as CASIATSGVAFF.

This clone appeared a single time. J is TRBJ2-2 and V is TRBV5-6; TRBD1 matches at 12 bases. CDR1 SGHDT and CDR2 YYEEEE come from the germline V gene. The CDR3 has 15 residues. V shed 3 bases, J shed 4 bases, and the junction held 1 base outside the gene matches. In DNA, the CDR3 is TGTGCCAGCAGCTGGGACAGGGGGCTCACCGGGGAGCTGTTTTTT. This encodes CASSWDRGLTGELFF.

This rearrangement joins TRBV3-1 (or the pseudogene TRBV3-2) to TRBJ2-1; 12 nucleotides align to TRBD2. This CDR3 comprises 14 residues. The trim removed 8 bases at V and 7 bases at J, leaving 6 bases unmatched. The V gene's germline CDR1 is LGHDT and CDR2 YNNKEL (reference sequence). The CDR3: CASQTSGGRNEQFF. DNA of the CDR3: TGTGCCAGCCAGACTAGCGGGGGTAGGAATGAGCAGTTCTTC.

The CDR3 sequence is CASSEAPDGHNTEAFF. As DNA, the CDR3 is TGTGCCAGCAGTGAAGCTCCGGACGGTCATAACACTGAAGCTTTCTTT. The gene calls are TRBV6-1 and TRBJ1-1; D gene uncertain. Germline CDR1 reads MNHNS; CDR2 reads SASEGT. This CDR3 spans 16 amino acids. Trimming shortened V by 0 bases and J by 2 bases, and 13 bases separated the two germline ends.

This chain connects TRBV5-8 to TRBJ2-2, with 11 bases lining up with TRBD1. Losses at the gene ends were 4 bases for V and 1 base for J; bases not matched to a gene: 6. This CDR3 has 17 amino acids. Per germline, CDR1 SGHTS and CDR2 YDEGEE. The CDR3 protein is CASSRWTGGRNTGELFF. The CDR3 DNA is TGTGCCAGCAGCAGATGGACAGGGGGCAGGAACACCGGGGAGCTGTTTTTT. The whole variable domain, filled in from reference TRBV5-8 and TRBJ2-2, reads EAGVTQSPTHLIKTRGQQATLRCSPISGHTSVYWYQQALGLGLQFLLWYDEGEERNRGNFPPRFSGRQFPNYSSELNVNALELEDSALYLCASSRWTGGRNTGELFFGEGSRLTVL.